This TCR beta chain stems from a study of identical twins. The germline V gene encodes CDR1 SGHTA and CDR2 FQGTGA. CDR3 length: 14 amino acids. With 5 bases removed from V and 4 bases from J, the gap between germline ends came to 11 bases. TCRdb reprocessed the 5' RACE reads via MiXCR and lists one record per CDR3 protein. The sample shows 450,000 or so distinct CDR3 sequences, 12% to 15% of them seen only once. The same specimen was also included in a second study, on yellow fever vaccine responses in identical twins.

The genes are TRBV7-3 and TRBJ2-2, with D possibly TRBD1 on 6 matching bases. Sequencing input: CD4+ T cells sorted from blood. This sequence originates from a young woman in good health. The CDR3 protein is CASSTLQGTGELFF. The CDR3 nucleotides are TGTGCCAGCAGCACACTACAGGGCACCGGGGAGCTGTTTTTT.